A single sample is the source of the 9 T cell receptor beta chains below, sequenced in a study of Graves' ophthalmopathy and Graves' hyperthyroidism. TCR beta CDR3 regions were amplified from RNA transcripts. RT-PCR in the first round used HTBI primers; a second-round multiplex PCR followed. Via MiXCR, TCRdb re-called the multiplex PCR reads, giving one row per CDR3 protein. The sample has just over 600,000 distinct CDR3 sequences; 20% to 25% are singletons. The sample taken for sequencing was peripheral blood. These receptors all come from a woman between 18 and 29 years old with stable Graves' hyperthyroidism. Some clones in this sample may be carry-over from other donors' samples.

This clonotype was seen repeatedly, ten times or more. DNA for the CDR3: TGCGCCAGCAGCTTGGTGGCAGGAAGGCTCGACGAGCAGTACTTC. This gives the protein CASSLVAGRLDEQYF. The chain recombines TRBV5-1 with TRBJ2-7; D unclear. This CDR3 is built from 15 residues. V gave up 0 bases and J gave up 5 bases, with 15 bases separating them. Germline V gives CDR1 SGHRS, CDR2 YFSETQ.

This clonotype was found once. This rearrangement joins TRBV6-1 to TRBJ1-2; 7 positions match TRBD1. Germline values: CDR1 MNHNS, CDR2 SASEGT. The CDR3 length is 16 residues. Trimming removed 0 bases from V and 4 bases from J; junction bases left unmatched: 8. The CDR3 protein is CASSEAMDRQSYGYTF. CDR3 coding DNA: TGTGCCAGCAGTGAAGCCATGGACAGGCAAAGCTATGGCTACACCTTC.

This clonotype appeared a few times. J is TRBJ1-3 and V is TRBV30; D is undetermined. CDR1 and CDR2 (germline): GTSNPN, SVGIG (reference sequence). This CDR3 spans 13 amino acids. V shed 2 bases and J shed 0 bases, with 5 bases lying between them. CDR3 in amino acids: CAWSSASGNTIYF. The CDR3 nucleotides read TGTGCCTGGAGTTCAGCCTCTGGAAACACCATATATTTT.

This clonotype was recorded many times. The CDR3 sequence: CSATSPGQKSQPQHF. In DNA, the CDR3 is TGCAGTGCTACTTCACCGGGACAGAAAAGTCAGCCCCAGCATTTT. The chain combines TRBV20-1 with TRBJ1-5; 7 bases map to TRBD1. V lost 4 bases and J lost 6; bases outside the gene matches: 12. The CDR3 has 15 amino acids. CDR1 DFQATT and CDR2 SNEGSKA come from the germline V gene (reference sequence).

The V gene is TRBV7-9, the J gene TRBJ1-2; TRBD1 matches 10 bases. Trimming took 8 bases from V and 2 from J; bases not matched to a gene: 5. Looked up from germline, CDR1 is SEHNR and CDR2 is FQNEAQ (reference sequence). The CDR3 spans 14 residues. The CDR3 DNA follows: TGTGCCAGCGGGACAGGGGCCGAAAACTATGGCTACACCTTC. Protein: CASGTGAENYGYTF.

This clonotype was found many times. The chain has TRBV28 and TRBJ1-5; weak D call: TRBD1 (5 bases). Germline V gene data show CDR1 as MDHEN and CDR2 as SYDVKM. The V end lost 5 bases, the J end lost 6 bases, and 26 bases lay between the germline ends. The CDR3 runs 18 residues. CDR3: CASSPFPSGGVDSQPQHF. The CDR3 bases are TGTGCCAGCAGTCCATTCCCATCCGGAGGGGTCGATTCTCAGCCCCAGCATTTT.

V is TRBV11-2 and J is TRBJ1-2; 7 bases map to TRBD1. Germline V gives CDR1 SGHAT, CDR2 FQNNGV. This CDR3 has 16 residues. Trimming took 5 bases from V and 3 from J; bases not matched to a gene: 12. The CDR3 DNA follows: TGTGCCAGCAGCCGCCAGGGGGACACAGCATACTATGGCTACACCTTC. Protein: CASSRQGDTAYYGYTF.

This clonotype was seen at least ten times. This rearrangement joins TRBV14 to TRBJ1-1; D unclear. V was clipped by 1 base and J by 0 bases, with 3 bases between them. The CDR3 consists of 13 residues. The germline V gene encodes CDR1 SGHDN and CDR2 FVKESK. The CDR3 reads CASSQVMNTEAFF. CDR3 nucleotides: TGTGCCAGCAGCCAAGTGATGAACACTGAAGCTTTCTTT.

CDR3 in amino acids: CASSSDRERSYEQYV. The CDR3 bases are TGTGCCAGCAGCTCAGACAGGGAACGCTCCTACGAGCAGTACGTC. This sequence joins TRBV7-9 and TRBJ2-7, with 7 bases that match TRBD1. The CDR3 totals 15 residues. J gave up 0 bases and V 4 bases, and 6 bases lay outside the gene matches. Germline V gives CDR1 SEHNR, CDR2 FQNEAQ (reference sequence).